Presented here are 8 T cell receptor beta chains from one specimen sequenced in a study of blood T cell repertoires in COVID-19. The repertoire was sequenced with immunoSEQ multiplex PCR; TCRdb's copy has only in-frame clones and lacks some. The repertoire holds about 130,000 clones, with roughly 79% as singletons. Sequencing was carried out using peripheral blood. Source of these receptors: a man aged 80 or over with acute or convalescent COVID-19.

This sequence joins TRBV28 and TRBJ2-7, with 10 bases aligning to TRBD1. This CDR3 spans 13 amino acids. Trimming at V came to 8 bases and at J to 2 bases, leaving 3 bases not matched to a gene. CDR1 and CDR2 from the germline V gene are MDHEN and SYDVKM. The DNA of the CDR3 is TGTGCCAGCCGGGACAGGGGACCCTACGAGCAGTACTTC. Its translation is CASRDRGPYEQYF.

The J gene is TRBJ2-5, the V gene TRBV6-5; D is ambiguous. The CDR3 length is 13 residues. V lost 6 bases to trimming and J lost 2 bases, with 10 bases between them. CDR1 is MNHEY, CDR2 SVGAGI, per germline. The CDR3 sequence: CASSQQPQETQYF. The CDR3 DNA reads TGTGCCAGCAGCCAACAGCCTCAAGAGACCCAGTACTTC.

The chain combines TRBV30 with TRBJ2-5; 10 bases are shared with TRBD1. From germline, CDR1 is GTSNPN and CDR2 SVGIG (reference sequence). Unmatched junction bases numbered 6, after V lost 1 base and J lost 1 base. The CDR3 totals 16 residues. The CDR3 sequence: CAWSAYWDRGQETQYF. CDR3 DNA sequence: TGTGCCTGGAGTGCGTATTGGGACAGGGGCCAAGAGACCCAGTACTTC.

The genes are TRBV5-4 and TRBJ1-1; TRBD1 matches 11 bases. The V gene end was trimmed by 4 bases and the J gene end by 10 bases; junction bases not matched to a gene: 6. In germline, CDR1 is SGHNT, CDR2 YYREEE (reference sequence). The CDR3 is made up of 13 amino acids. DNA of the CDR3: TGTGCCAGCAGCAGGACAGGGGGCCCAGTAGCTTTCTTT. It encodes CASSRTGGPVAFF.

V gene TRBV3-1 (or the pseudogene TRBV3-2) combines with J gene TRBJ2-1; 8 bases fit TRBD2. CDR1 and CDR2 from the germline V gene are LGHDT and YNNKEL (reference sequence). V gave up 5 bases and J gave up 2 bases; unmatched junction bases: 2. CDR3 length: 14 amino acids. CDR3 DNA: TGTGCCAGCAGCTTGGGACTAGCCTACAATGAGCAGTTCTTC. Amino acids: CASSLGLAYNEQFF.

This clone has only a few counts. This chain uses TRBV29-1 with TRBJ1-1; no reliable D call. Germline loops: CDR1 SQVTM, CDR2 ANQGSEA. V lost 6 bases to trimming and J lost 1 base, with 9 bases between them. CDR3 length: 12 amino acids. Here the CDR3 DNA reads TGCAGCGTAGCATCGGGGAACACTGAAGCTTTCTTT. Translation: CSVASGNTEAFF.

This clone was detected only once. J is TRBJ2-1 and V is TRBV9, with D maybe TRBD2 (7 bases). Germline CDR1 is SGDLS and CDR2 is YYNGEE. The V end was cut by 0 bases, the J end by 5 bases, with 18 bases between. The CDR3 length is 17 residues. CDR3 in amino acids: CASSVDSLAGDNNEQFF. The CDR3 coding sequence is TGTGCCAGCAGCGTAGATTCGCTCGCGGGGGACAACAATGAGCAGTTCTTC. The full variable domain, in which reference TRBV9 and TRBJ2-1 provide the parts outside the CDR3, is DSGVTQTPKHLITATGQRVTLRCSPRSGDLSVYWYQQSLDQGLQFLIQYYNGEERAKGNILERFSAQQFPDLHSELNLSSLELGDSALYFCASSVDSLAGDNNEQFFGPGTRLTVL.

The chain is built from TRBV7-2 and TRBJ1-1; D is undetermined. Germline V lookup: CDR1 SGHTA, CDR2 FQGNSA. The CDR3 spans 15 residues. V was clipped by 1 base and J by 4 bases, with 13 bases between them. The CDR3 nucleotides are TGTGCCAGCAGCTTAGTTCTCGGGTCGACCACTGAAGCTTTCTTT. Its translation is CASSLVLGSTTEAFF.